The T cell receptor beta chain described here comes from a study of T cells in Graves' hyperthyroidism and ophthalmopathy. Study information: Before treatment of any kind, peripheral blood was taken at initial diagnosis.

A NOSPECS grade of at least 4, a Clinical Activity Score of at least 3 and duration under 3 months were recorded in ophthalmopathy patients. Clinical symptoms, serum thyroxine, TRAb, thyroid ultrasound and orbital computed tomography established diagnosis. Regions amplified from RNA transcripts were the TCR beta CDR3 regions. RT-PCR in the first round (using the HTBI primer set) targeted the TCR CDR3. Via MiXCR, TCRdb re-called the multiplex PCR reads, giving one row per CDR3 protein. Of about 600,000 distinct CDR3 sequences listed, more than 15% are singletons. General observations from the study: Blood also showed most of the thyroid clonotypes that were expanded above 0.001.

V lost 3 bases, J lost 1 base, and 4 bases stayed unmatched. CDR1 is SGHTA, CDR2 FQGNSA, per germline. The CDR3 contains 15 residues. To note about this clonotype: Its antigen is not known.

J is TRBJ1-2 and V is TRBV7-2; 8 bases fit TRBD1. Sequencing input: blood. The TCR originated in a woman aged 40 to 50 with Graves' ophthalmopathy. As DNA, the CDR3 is TGTGCCAGCAGCTTTGGGACAGGAGTTAACTATGGCTACACCTTC. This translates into CASSFGTGVNYGYTF. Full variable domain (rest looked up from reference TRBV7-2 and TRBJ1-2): GAGVSQSPSNKVTEKGKDVELRCDPISGHTALYWYRQSLGQGLEFLIYFQGNSAPDKSGLPSDRFSAERTGGSVSTLTIQRTQQEDSAVYLCASSFGTGVNYGYTFGSGTRLTVV.